These 5 T cell receptor beta chains share one sample of origin, sequenced in a study of blood T cell repertoires in COVID-19. Assay used: immunoSEQ multiplex PCR; TCRdb lists only in-frame clones, some missing. Of about 330,000 clones in the sample, 85% were seen once. What was sequenced was peripheral blood. Receptor source: a human donor in a cohort sampled during active COVID-19.

The chain links TRBV9 to TRBJ2-1, with 8 bases identical to TRBD2. V was clipped by 0 bases and J by 8 bases; unmatched bases: 10. This CDR3 comprises 16 residues. Germline CDR1 is SGDLS and CDR2 is YYNGEE. The CDR3 nucleotides read TGTGCCAGCAGCGTAGGCACGTCGCGGGGGGTCCATGAGCAGTTCTTC. Translated, it gives CASSVGTSRGVHEQFF.

CDR3 sequence (DNA): TGCGCCAGCAGGGACGGGACAGGGCCCACCGGGGAGCTGTTTTTT. Translated, it gives CASRDGTGPTGELFF. V usage is TRBV5-1 and J usage is TRBJ2-2; TRBD1 aligns across 9 bases. The CDR3 runs 15 residues. Per the germline V gene, CDR1 is SGHRS and CDR2 is YFSETQ. V lost 5 bases, J lost 4 bases, and 6 bases stayed unmatched.

The chain couples TRBV2 to TRBJ1-2; TRBD1 matches 8 bases. The CDR3 extends over 14 amino acids. Trimming at V came to 5 bases and at J to 4 bases, leaving 6 bases not matched to a gene. Germline values: CDR1 SNHLY, CDR2 FYNNEI. The CDR3: CASSMGQAIYGYTF. In DNA form, the CDR3 reads TGTGCCAGCAGTATGGGACAGGCCATCTATGGCTACACCTTC. Filled out from reference TRBV2 and TRBJ1-2, the complete variable domain reads EPEVTQTPSHQVTQMGQEVILRCVPISNHLYFYWYRQILGQKVEFLVSFYNNEISEKSEIFDDQFSVERPDGSNFTLKIRSTKLEDSAMYFCASSMGQAIYGYTFGSGTRLTVV.

The gene calls are TRBV7-9 and TRBJ1-3; 9 bases line up with TRBD1. The germline V gene has CDR1 SEHNR and CDR2 FQNEAQ (reference sequence). CDR3 length: 15 amino acids. With 1 base clipped from V and 4 bases from J, the junction kept 2 bases outside the gene matches. The CDR3 loop reads CASSLGDRDGNTIYF. The CDR3, as DNA: TGTGCCAGCAGCTTAGGGGACAGGGACGGAAACACCATATATTTT.

The J gene is TRBJ1-4, the V gene TRBV27; TRBD1 matches at 8 bases. The trim removed 6 bases at V and 7 bases at J, leaving 10 bases unmatched. CDR3 length equals 15 residues. Germline CDR1 MNHEY, CDR2 SMNVEV (reference sequence). The CDR3 loop is CASSLGQGRGEKLFF. CDR3 coding DNA: TGTGCCAGCAGCCTAGGACAGGGACGAGGTGAAAAACTGTTTTTT.